The next 15 T cell receptor beta chains were all read from a single sample in a study of CD8 T cells in ankylosing spondylitis. TCRdb ran MiXCR on the 5' RACE reads and lists one entry per CDR3 protein. This sample has 250,000 or so distinct CDR3 sequences, with about 10% found just once. The sequencing input was blood, either unsorted or a sorted T cell fraction (not recorded which). Receptor source: a male donor with ankylosing spondylitis or in good health (not recorded which).

The V and J genes are TRBV12-5 and TRBJ2-3, with D perhaps given as TRBD1 or TRBD2 (5 bases each). From germline, CDR1 is LGHNT and CDR2 FRNRAP. This CDR3 has 14 amino acids. Between the trimmed V and J ends, which lost 6 bases and 2 bases, there was a span of 12 bases. For the CDR3, the DNA is TGTGCTAGTGGGTCGGGGCGGTACACAGATACGCAGTATTTT. Its protein product is CASGSGRYTDTQYF. Combining the CDR3 with reference TRBV12-5 and TRBJ2-3 gives the whole variable domain DARVTQTPRHKVTEMGQEVTMRCQPILGHNTVFWYRQTMMQGLELLAYFRNRAPLDDSGMPKDRFSAEMPDATLATLKIQPSEPRDSAVYFCASGSGRYTDTQYFGPGTRLTVL.

This clonotype has a count of ten or more. This chain uses TRBV6-1 with TRBJ1-1; 8 nucleotides match TRBD1. The germline CDR1 and CDR2 sequences are MNHNS and SASEGT. After removal of 6 bases from V and 4 bases from J, the junction contained 4 bases not matched to a gene. The CDR3 totals 13 residues. This CDR3 is CASSLDRATEAFF. In DNA, the CDR3 is TGTGCCAGCAGCCTGGACAGGGCCACTGAAGCTTTCTTT.

The chain employs TRBV28 and TRBJ1-1; 10 positions match TRBD1. CDR1 is MDHEN, CDR2 SYDVKM, per germline. The CDR3 sequence is 16 residues long. With V trimmed by 6 bases and J by 5 bases, 12 bases remained unmatched. The CDR3 loop reads CASRGPGTGEGTEAFF. CDR3 in DNA: TGTGCCAGCAGGGGTCCCGGGACAGGGGAGGGAACTGAAGCTTTCTTT.

The chain has TRBV7-7 and TRBJ2-2; 14 bases are a match to TRBD2. This CDR3 is 16 amino acids long. The germline V gene has CDR1 SSHAT and CDR2 FNYEAQ (reference sequence). V trimming: 7 bases; J trimming: 8 bases; junction bases outside the gene matches: 9. CDR3 DNA sequence: TGTGCCAGCAAAGAGGGACTAGCGGGAGTTTCAGGGGAGCTGTTTTTT. Amino acid sequence: CASKEGLAGVSGELFF.

This clonotype was counted only a few times. The rearrangement joins TRBV12-3 or TRBV12-4 to TRBJ1-1, with 8 bases lining up with TRBD1. The V segment lost 9 bases and the J segment 5 bases; nucleotides outside the gene matches: 5. This CDR3 contains 12 residues. CDR3 residues: CASGRGQTEAFF. CDR3 nucleotide sequence: TGTGCCAGTGGCAGGGGGCAAACTGAAGCTTTCTTT.

This chain uses TRBV3-1 with TRBJ2-7; D is tentatively TRBD1 or TRBD2 (5 bases each). This CDR3 spans 15 amino acids. CDR1 is LGHDT, CDR2 YNNKEL, per germline (reference sequence). The ends were cut back, 2 bases at V and 6 bases at J, with 17 bases in the middle. The chain's CDR3 is CASSQPGRESGEQYF. The CDR3 DNA sequence: TGTGCCAGCAGCCAACCGGGACGCGAGTCGGGCGAGCAGTACTTC.

This clonotype has ten or more counts. The genes are TRBV5-1 and TRBJ2-2; a possible D gene is TRBD2 (5 bases). Trimming removed 1 base at V and 5 bases at J, with 12 bases between. This CDR3 contains 15 residues. CDR1 SGHRS and CDR2 YFSETQ come from the germline V gene. The CDR3 reads CASSLTQRDTGELFF. CDR3 in DNA: TGCGCCAGCAGCTTGACACAGAGGGATACCGGGGAGCTGTTTTTT. The entire variable domain, with the rest obtained from reference TRBV5-1 and TRBJ2-2, is as follows: KAGVTQTPRYLIKTRGQQVTLSCSPISGHRSVSWYQQTPGQGLQFLFEYFSETQRNKGNFPGRFSGRQFSNSRSEMNVSTLELGDSALYLCASSLTQRDTGELFFGEGSRLTVL.

Only a few counts were recorded for this clonotype. This rearrangement joins TRBV7-2 to TRBJ1-4, with D uncertain. CDR1 and CDR2 (germline): SGHTA, FQGNSA. The CDR3 has 19 amino acids. The V end was cut by 5 bases, the J end by 2 bases, with 24 bases between. CDR3 in amino acids: CASSPRRILAGETNEKLFF. CDR3 nucleotides: TGTGCCAGCAGCCCCCGCCGAATCTTAGCGGGAGAGACTAATGAAAAACTGTTTTTT.

The chain recombines TRBV5-1 with TRBJ1-1; D unresolved. V was pared by 0 bases and J by 5 bases, with 14 bases between. Germline V gene sequence: CDR1 SGHRS, CDR2 YFSETQ. There are 15 residues in the CDR3. The CDR3 loop is CASSLAFGVWTEAFF. In nucleotides, the CDR3 is TGCGCCAGCAGCTTGGCTTTCGGGGTGTGGACTGAAGCTTTCTTT. The complete variable domain, with remaining parts taken from reference TRBV5-1 and TRBJ1-1, reads KAGVTQTPRYLIKTRGQQVTLSCSPISGHRSVSWYQQTPGQGLQFLFEYFSETQRNKGNFPGRFSGRQFSNSRSEMNVSTLELGDSALYLCASSLAFGVWTEAFFGQGTRLTVV.

This clonotype was seen ten or more times. This rearrangement joins TRBV6-5 to TRBJ1-1, with D possibly being TRBD1 (6 bases). CDR3 length: 14 amino acids. Germline V gene lookup returns CDR1 MNHEY and CDR2 SVGAGI. V was trimmed by 6 bases and J by 4 bases, leaving 15 bases between them. In nucleotides, the CDR3 is TGTGCCAGCAGAACACAGGGTGGGGGCACTGAAGCTTTCTTT. It is translated as CASRTQGGGTEAFF.

There are many counts of this clonotype. At one of its ends the junction is not consistent with the germline gene, which may arise from a read error. CDR3 in amino acids: CHRGLAKNIQYF. The CDR3 DNA follows: TGCCACAGGGGGTTAGCCAAAAACATTCAGTACTTC. This sequence joins TRBV7-6 and TRBJ2-4; 8 nucleotides agree with TRBD1. The germline V gene encodes CDR1 SGHVS and CDR2 FNYEAQ. This CDR3 contains 12 residues.

There are many counts of this clonotype. The chain combines TRBV5-1 with TRBJ2-2, with a weak D call TRBD2 (6 bases). From germline, CDR1 is SGHRS and CDR2 YFSETQ. The CDR3 contains 14 residues. The V and J ends lost 4 bases and 8 bases respectively, with 15 bases between them. The CDR3 DNA follows: TGCGCCAGCAGCGAGACTAGTCTTGGTGGGGAGCTGTTTTTT. Its translation is CASSETSLGGELFF.

This clonotype has at least ten counts. V is TRBV5-1 and J is TRBJ2-1; 9 nucleotides agree with TRBD2. Looked up from germline, CDR1 is SGHRS and CDR2 is YFSETQ. J gave up 3 bases and V 2 bases, and 12 bases lay outside the gene matches. This CDR3 spans 18 amino acids. CDR3 bases: TGCGCCAGCAGCTTCGGGCTAGCGGGAAAGGGGGGCTACAATGAGCAGTTCTTC. This translates into CASSFGLAGKGGYNEQFF.

This clonotype was seen many times. CDR3 coding DNA: TGCGCCAGCAGCTCAGGGGACATTCGTTCCACTGAAGCTTTCTTT. Protein product: CASSSGDIRSTEAFF. The rearrangement joins TRBV5-1 to TRBJ1-1; D is perhaps TRBD1 (6 bases). Germline values: CDR1 SGHRS, CDR2 YFSETQ. This CDR3 region has 15 residues. V was clipped by 3 bases and J by 4 bases, with 16 bases between them.

This rearrangement joins TRBV4-1 to TRBJ2-2; 8 bases agree with TRBD1. Germline-derived CDR1 and CDR2 are MGHRA and YSYEKL. The CDR3 is 17 residues long. With 1 base clipped from V and 3 bases from J, the junction kept 7 bases outside the gene matches. The CDR3 DNA follows: TGCGCCAGCAGCCAAGGTTCGCACAGGGGGTACACCGGGGAGCTGTTTTTT. Translating gives CASSQGSHRGYTGELFF.